This T cell receptor beta chain was sequenced in a study of patients with pleural tuberculosis. TCRdb re-derived calls from the reads in MiXCR, one entry per CDR3 protein. The data show approximately 50,000 distinct CDR3 sequences, approximately 7.9% seen once. The V and J ends lost 10 bases and 1 base, in that order; junction bases with no gene match: 4. This CDR3 comprises 14 residues. CDR1 is ENHRY and CDR2 is SYGVKD in the germline V gene. This clonotype was observed a few times. This TCR came from a human donor with pleural tuberculosis. This chain connects TRBV10-3 to TRBJ2-5, with TRBD2 matching 12 bases. CDR3 bases: TGTGCCACGGGGACTAGCGGGCTCCAAGAGACCCAGTACTTC. It yields the protein CATGTSGLQETQYF.